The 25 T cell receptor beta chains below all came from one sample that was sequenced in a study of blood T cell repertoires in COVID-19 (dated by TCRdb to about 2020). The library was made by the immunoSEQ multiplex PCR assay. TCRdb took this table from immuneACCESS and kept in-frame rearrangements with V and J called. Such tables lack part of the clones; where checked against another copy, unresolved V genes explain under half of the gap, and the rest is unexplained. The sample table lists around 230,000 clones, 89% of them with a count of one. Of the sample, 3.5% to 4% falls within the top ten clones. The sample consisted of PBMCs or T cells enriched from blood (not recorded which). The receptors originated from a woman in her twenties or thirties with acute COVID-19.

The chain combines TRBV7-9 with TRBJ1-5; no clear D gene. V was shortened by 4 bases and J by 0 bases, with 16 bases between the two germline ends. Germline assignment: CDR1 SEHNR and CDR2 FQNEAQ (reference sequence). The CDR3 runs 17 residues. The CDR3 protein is CASSSIGSIYSNQPQHF. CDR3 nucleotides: TGTGCCAGCAGCTCCATAGGGAGCATCTATAGCAATCAGCCCCAGCATTTT.

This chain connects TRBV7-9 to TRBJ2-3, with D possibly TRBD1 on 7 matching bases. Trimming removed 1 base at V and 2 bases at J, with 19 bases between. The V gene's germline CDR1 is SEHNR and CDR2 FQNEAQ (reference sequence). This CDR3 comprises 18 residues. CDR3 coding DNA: TGTGCCAGCAGCTTAGTTTATTCGGGGGACAGCCACACAGATACGCAGTATTTT. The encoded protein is CASSLVYSGDSHTDTQYF. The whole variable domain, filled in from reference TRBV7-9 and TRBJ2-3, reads DTGVSQNPRHKITKRGQNVTFRCDPISEHNRLYWYRQTLGQGPEFLTYFQNEAQLEKSRLLSDRFSAERPKGSFSTLEIQRTEQGDSAMYLCASSLVYSGDSHTDTQYFGPGTRLTVL.

The chain's CDR3 is CASSLFPGKTYEQYF. As DNA, the CDR3 is TGTGCCAGCAGTTTATTTCCAGGAAAGACCTACGAGCAGTACTTC. This chain links TRBV28 with TRBJ2-7; D is unresolved. In germline, CDR1 is MDHEN, CDR2 SYDVKM. The CDR3 consists of 15 residues. V was shortened by 1 base and J by 2 bases, with 12 bases between the two germline ends.

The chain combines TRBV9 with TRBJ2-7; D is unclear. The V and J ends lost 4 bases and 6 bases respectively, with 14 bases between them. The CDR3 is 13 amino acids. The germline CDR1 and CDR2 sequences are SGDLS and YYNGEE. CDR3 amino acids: CASSSLPRGEQYF. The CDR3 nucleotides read TGTGCCAGCAGCTCCCTGCCCCGAGGCGAGCAGTACTTC.

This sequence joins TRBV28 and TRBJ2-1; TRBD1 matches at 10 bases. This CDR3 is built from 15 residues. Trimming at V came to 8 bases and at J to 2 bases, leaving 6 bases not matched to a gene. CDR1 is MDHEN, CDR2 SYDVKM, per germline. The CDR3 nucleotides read TGTGCCAGCCGCAGGGGGACAGGGGCCTACAATGAGCAGTTCTTC. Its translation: CASRRGTGAYNEQFF.

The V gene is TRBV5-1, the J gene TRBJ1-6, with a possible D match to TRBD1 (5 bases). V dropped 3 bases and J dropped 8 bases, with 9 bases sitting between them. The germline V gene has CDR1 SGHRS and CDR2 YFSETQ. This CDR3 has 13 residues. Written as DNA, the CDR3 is TGCGCCAGCAGCTGGGGGGTGGATTCACCCCTCCACTTT. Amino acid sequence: CASSWGVDSPLHF.

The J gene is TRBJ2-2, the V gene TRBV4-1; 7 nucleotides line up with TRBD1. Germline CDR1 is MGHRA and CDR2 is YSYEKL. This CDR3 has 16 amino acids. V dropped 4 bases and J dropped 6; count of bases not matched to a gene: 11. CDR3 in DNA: TGCGCCAGCAGCCGGCGCCTTCAAACAGGGGCCGGGGAGCTGTTTTTT. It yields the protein CASSRRLQTGAGELFF.

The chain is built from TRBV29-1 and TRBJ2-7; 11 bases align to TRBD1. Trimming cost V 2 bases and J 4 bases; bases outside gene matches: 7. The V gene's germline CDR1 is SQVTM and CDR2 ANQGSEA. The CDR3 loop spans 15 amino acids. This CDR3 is CSVEMVGQGAYEQYF. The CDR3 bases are TGCAGCGTTGAAATGGTTGGACAGGGGGCTTACGAGCAGTACTTC.

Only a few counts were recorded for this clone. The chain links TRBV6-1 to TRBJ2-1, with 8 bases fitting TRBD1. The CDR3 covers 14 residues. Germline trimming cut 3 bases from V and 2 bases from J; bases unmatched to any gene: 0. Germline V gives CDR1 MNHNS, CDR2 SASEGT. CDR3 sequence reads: CASSEDRAYNEQFF. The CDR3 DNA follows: TGTGCCAGCAGTGAGGACAGGGCCTACAATGAGCAGTTCTTC.

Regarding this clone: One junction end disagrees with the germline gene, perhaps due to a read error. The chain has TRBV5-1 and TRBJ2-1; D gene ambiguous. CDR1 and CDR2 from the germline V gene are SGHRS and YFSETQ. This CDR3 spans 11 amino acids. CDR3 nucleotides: TGCGCCAGCAGCTTGAACAAGGAGCAGTTCTTC. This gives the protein CASSLNKEQFF.

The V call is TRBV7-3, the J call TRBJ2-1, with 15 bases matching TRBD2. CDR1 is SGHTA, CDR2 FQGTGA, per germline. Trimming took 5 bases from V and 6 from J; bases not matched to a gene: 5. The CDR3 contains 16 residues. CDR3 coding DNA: TGTGCCAGCAGCCCTGCGGGACTAGCGGGGGGCAATGAGCAGTTCTTC. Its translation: CASSPAGLAGGNEQFF.

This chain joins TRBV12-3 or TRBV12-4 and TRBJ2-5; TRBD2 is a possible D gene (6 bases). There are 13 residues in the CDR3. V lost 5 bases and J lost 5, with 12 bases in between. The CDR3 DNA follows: TGTGCCAGCAGTGGGGGGATCAAGGAGACCCAGTACTTC. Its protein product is CASSGGIKETQYF.

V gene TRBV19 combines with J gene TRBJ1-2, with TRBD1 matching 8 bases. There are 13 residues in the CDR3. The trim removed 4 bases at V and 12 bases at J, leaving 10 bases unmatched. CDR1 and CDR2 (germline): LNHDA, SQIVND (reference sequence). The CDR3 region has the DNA TGTGCCAGTAGTACAGGGGGCAGGGGGAGAAACACCTTC. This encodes CASSTGGRGRNTF.

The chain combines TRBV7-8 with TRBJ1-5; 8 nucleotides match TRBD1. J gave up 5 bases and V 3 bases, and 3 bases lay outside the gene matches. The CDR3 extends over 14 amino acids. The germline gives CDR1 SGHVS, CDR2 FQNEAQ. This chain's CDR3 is CASSFGQGDQPQHF. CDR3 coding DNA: TGTGCCAGCAGCTTTGGACAGGGAGATCAGCCCCAGCATTTT.

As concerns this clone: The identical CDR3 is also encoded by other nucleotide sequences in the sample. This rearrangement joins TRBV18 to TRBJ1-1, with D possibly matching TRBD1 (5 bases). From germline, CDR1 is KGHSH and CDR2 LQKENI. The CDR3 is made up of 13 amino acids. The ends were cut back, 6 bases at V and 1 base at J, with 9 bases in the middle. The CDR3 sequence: CASSLTENTEAFF. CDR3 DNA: TGTGCCAGCTCCCTGACAGAGAACACTGAAGCTTTCTTT.

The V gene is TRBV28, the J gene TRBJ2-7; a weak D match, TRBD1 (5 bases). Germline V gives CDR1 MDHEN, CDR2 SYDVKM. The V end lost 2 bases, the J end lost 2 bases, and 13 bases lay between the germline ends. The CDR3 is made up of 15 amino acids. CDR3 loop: CASSLDGRATYEQYF. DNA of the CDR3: TGTGCCAGCAGTTTAGACGGCAGGGCCACCTACGAGCAGTACTTC.

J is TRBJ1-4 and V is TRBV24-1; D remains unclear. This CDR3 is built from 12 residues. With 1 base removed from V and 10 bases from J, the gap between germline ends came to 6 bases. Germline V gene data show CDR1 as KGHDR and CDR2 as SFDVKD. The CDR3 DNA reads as TGTGCCACCAGTGATTTTGCCGGAAAACTGTTTTTT. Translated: CATSDFAGKLFF.

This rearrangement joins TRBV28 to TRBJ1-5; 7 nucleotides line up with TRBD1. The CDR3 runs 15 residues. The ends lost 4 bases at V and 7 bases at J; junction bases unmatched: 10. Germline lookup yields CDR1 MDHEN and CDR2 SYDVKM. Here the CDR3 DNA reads TGTGCCAGCAGTTCCGCGACAGGGTTGAACCAGCCCCAGCATTTT. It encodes CASSSATGLNQPQHF.

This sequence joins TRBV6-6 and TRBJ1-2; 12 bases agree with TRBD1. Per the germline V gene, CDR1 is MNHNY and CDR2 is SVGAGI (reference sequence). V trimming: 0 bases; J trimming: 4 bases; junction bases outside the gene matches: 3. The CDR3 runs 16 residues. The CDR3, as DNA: TGTGCCAGCAGTTACTCCGGGACAGGGGGCGGCTATGGCTACACCTTC. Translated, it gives CASSYSGTGGGYGYTF.

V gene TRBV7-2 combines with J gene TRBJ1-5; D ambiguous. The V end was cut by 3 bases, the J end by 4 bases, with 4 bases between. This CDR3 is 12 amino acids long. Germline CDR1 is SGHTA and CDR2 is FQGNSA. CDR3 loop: CASSFQNQPQHF. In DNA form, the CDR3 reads TGTGCCAGCAGCTTCCAAAATCAGCCCCAGCATTTT.

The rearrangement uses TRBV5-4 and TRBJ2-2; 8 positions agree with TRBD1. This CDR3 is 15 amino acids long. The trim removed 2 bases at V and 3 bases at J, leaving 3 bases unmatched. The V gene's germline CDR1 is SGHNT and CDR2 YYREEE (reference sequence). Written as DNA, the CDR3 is TGTGCCAGCAGCTTTCCGGGACAGGACACCGGGGAGCTGTTTTTT. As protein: CASSFPGQDTGELFF. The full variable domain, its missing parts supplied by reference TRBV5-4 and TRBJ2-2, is ETGVTQSPTHLIKTRGQQVTLRCSSQSGHNTVSWYQQALGQGPQFIFQYYREEENGRGNFPPRFSGLQFPNYSSELNVNALELDDSALYLCASSFPGQDTGELFFGEGSRLTVL.

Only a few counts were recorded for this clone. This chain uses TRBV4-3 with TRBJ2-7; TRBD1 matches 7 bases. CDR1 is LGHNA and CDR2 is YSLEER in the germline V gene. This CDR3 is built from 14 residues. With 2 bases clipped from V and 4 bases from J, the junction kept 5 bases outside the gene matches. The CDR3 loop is CASSQSQGRYEQYF. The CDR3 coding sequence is TGCGCCAGCAGCCAATCACAGGGGAGATACGAGCAGTACTTC.

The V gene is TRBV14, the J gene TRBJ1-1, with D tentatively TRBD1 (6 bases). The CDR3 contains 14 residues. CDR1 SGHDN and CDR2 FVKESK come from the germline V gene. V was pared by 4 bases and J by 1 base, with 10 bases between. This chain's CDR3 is CASSPVRGNTEAFF. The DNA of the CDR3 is TGTGCCAGCAGCCCTGTCAGGGGGAACACTGAAGCTTTCTTT.

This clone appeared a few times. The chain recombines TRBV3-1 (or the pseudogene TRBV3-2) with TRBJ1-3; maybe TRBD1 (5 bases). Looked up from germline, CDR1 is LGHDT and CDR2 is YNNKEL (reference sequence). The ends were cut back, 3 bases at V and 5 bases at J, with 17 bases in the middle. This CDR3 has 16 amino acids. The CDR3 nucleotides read TGTGCCAGCAGCCAGACATATACGGGGGGAAGAAACACCATATATTTT. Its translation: CASSQTYTGGRNTIYF.

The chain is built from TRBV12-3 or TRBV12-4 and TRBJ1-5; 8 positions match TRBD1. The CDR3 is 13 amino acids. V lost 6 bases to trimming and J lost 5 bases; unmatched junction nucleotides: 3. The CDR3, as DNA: TGTGCCAGCAGCAACAGGGGGGATCAGCCCCAGCATTTT. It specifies CASSNRGDQPQHF.